The next 9 T cell receptor beta chains were all read from a single sample in a study of neoadjuvant nivolumab and ipilimumab in lung cancer. Produced via immunoSEQ multiplex PCR; TCRdb's table is partial and in-frame only. The sample includes approximately 17,000 clones, about 77% of them seen just once. Here the sequenced sample was tumor tissue, taken after neoadjuvant nivolumab, alone or with ipilimumab, at or shortly before surgery. These receptors came from an adult with non-small cell lung cancer.

The chain uses TRBV9 and TRBJ1-1, with no clear D. This CDR3 is built from 14 residues. The germline V and J ends were trimmed by 3 bases and 0 bases, with 9 bases remaining between them. Germline V lookup: CDR1 SGDLS, CDR2 YYNGEE. The CDR3 loop reads CASSARLVNTEAFF. The CDR3, as DNA: TGTGCCAGCAGCGCACGTTTAGTGAACACTGAAGCTTTCTTT.

The genes are TRBV28 and TRBJ1-1; 9 bases agree with TRBD1. The germline gives CDR1 MDHEN, CDR2 SYDVKM. This CDR3 is 18 amino acids long. Trimming at V came to 5 bases and at J to 1 base, leaving 14 bases not matched to a gene. CDR3 in amino acids: CASSHWEGDRDENTEAFF. CDR3 in DNA: TGTGCCAGCAGTCACTGGGAGGGGGACAGGGACGAGAACACTGAAGCTTTCTTT.

CDR3 sequence reads: CASTGTASTDTQYF. The CDR3 region has the DNA TGTGCCAGCACCGGGACAGCTAGCACAGATACGCAGTATTTT. The chain recombines TRBV5-4 with TRBJ2-3; 7 nucleotides match TRBD1. The CDR3 is 14 residues long. Trimming cost V 6 bases and J 0 bases; bases outside gene matches: 4. Per germline, CDR1 SGHNT and CDR2 YYREEE (reference sequence).

The V and J genes are TRBV30 and TRBJ2-7, with 12 bases identical to TRBD1. The CDR3 sequence is 15 residues long. Trimming removed 6 bases from V and 7 bases from J; junction bases left unmatched: 13. From germline, CDR1 is GTSNPN and CDR2 SVGIG (reference sequence). The CDR3 protein is CACRQGQGAVGEQYF. For the CDR3, the DNA is TGTGCCTGCCGCCAGGGACAGGGGGCTGTAGGTGAGCAGTACTTC. Full variable domain (remainder filled in from reference TRBV30 and TRBJ2-7): SQTIHQWPATLVQPVGSPLSLECTVEGTSNPNLYWYRQAAGRGLQLLFYSVGIGQISSEVPQNLSASRPQDRQFILSSKKLLLSDSGFYLCACRQGQGAVGEQYFGPGTRLTVT.

This clone was seen more than once but under ten times. Here the CDR3 reads CASSLEFSTGLAGTETQYF. In DNA form, the CDR3 reads TGTGCCAGCAGCTTGGAGTTTAGCACGGGACTAGCGGGAACAGAGACCCAGTACTTC. V and J are TRBV5-6 and TRBJ2-5; 13 bases agree with TRBD2. Germline V CDR1 and CDR2: SGHDT, YYEEEE. The ends lost 0 bases at V and 4 bases at J; junction bases unmatched: 12. This CDR3 comprises 19 residues.

On this clone: The same CDR3 arises from other DNA sequences in this sample as well. The chain couples TRBV5-5 to TRBJ1-4, with TRBD1 as a possible D gene (6 bases). The V end lost 0 bases, the J end lost 5 bases, and 17 bases lay between the germline ends. The CDR3 is 17 amino acids. CDR1 and CDR2 from the germline V gene are SGHKS and YYEKEE (reference sequence). The CDR3 is CASSLEAGGMTNEKLFF. DNA of the CDR3: TGTGCCAGCAGCTTGGAGGCCGGGGGCATGACCAATGAAAAACTGTTTTTT.

The chain employs TRBV4-1 and TRBJ1-2; no reliable D call. V lost 1 base and J 4 bases, leaving 13 bases between the germline ends. The germline gives CDR1 MGHRA, CDR2 YSYEKL. The CDR3 loop spans 15 amino acids. The CDR3 reads CASSQGGPLAYGYTF. The CDR3, as DNA: TGCGCCAGCAGCCAAGGCGGACCCTTGGCCTATGGCTACACCTTC.

In DNA form, the CDR3 reads TGTGCCAGCTCCGGAGGGGCAGGGCGCGGCACCGGGGAGCTGTTTTTT. It translates to CASSGGAGRGTGELFF. The chain carries TRBV18 and TRBJ2-2; possibly TRBD2 for D (6 bases). The CDR3 spans 16 residues. Trimming pared 6 bases from V and 4 bases from J, leaving 18 bases between. The V gene's germline CDR1 is KGHSH and CDR2 LQKENI.

The rearrangement uses TRBV18 and TRBJ1-5; D perhaps matches TRBD1 (6 bases). CDR3 size: 15 residues. V lost 2 bases to trimming and J lost 7 bases, with 15 bases between them. CDR1 is KGHSH, CDR2 LQKENI, per germline. In nucleotides, the CDR3 is TGTGCCAGCTCACCAAATCCGGGGCAGGGGCAGCCCCAGCATTTT. This codes for CASSPNPGQGQPQHF.